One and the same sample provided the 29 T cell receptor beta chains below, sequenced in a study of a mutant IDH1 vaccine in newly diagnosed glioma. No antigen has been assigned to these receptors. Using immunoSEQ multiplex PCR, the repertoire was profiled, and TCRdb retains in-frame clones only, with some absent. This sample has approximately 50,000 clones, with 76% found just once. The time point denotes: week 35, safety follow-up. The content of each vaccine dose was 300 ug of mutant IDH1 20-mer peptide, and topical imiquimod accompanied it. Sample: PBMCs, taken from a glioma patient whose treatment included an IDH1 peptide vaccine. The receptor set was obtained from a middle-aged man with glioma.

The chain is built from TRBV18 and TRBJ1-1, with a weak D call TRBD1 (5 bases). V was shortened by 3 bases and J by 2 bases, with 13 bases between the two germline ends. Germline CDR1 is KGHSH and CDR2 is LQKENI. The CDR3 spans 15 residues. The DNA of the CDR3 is TGTGCCAGCTCACCCCCTTGGGGCTCTAACACTGAAGCTTTCTTT. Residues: CASSPPWGSNTEAFF.

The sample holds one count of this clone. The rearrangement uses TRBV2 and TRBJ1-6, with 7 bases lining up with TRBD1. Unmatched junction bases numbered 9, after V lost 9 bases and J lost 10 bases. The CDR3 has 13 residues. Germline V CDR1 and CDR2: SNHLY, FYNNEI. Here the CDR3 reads CASRGTERSPLHF. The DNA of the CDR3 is TGTGCCAGTCGCGGGACAGAGCGATCACCCCTCCACTTT.

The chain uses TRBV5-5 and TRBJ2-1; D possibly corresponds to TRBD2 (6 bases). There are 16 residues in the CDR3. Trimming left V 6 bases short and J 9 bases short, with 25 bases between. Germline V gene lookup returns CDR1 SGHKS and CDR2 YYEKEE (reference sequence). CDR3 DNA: TGTGCCAGCACCTCCCCCGGGACTCCAGGGAGAGGTGAGCAGTTCTTC. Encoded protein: CASTSPGTPGRGEQFF.

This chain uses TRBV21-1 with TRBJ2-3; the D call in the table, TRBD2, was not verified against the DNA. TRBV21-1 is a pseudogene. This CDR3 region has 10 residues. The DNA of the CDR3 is TGTGCCAGCATGGACTATACGCAGTATTTT. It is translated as CASMDYTQYF.

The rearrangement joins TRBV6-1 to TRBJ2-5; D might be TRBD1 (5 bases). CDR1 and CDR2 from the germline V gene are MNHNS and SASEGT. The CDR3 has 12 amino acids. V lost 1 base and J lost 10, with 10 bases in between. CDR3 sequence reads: CASSEDRSDQYF. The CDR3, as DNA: TGTGCCAGCAGTGAAGACAGGTCGGACCAGTACTTC.

DNA for the CDR3: TGTGCCAGCCGGACTAGCGGGAGTACTTACGAGCAGTACTTC. Its translation: CASRTSGSTYEQYF. The V gene is TRBV18, the J gene TRBJ2-7, with 13 bases identical to TRBD2. CDR3 length: 14 residues. Germline V lookup: CDR1 KGHSH, CDR2 LQKENI. V shed 8 bases, J shed 4 bases, and the junction held 5 bases outside the gene matches.

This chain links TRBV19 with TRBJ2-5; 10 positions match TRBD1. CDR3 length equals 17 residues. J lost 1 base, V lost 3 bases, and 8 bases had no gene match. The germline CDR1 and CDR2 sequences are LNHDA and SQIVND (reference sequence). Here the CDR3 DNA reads TGTGCCAGTAGTATTTCCACGGGACAGGGGTCCCAAGAGACCCAGTACTTC. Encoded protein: CASSISTGQGSQETQYF. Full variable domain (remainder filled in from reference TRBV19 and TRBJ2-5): DGGITQSPKYLFRKEGQNVTLSCEQNLNHDAMYWYRQDPGQGLRLIYYSQIVNDFQKGDIAEGYSVSREKKESFPLTVTSAQKNPTAFYLCASSISTGQGSQETQYFGPGTRLLVL.

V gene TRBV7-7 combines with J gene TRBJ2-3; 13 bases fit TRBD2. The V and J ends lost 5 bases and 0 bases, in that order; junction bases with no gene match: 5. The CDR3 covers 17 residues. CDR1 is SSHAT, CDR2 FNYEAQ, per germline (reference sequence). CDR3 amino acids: CASSKGLAGASTDTQYF. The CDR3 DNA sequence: TGTGCCAGCAGCAAAGGACTAGCGGGAGCTAGCACAGATACGCAGTATTTT.

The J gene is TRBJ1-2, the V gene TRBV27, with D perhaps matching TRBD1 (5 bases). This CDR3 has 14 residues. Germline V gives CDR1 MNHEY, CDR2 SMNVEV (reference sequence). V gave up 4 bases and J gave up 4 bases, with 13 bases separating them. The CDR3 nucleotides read TGTGCCAGCAGTTCGTCCGGGACGGCCTATGGCTACACCTTC. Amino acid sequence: CASSSSGTAYGYTF.

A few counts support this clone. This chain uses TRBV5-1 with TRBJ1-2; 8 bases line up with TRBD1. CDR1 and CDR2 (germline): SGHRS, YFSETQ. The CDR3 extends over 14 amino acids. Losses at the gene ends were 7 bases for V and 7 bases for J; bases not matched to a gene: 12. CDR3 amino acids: CASSYNDRGFGYTF. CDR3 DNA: TGCGCCAGCTCATATAATGACAGGGGATTTGGCTACACCTTC.

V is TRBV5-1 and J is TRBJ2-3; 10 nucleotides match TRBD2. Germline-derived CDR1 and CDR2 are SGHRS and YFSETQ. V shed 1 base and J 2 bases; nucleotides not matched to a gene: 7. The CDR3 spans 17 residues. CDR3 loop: CASSLFPSGSTTDTQYF. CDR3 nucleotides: TGCGCCAGCAGCTTGTTTCCTAGCGGGAGTACCACAGATACGCAGTATTTT. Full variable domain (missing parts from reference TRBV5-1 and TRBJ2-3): KAGVTQTPRYLIKTRGQQVTLSCSPISGHRSVSWYQQTPGQGLQFLFEYFSETQRNKGNFPGRFSGRQFSNSRSEMNVSTLELGDSALYLCASSLFPSGSTTDTQYFGPGTRLTVL.

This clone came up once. CDR3 residues: CASSVGQEYNEQFF. The CDR3 bases are TGTGCCAGCAGCGTGGGACAGGAGTACAATGAGCAGTTCTTC. The gene calls are TRBV11-2 and TRBJ2-1; 8 bases map to TRBD1. Germline V lookup: CDR1 SGHAT, CDR2 FQNNGV. V trimming: 5 bases; J trimming: 4 bases; junction bases outside the gene matches: 4. The CDR3 contains 14 residues.

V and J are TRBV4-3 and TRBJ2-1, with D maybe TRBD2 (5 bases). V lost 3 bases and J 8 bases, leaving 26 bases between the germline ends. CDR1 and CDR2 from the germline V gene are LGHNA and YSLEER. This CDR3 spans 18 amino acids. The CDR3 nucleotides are TGCGCCAGCAGCCATTCTAGACTAACGGAATTAGGGCATCATGAGCAGTTCTTC. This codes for CASSHSRLTELGHHEQFF.

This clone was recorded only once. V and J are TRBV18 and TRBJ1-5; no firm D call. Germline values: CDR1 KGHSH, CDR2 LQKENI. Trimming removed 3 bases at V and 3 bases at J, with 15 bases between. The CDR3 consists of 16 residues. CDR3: CASSPGIGQFNQPQHF. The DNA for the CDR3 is TGTGCCAGCTCACCGGGGATAGGGCAGTTCAATCAGCCCCAGCATTTT. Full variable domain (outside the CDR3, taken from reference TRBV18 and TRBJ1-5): NAGVMQNPRHLVRRRGQEARLRCSPMKGHSHVYWYRQLPEEGLKFMVYLQKENIIDESGMPKERFSAEFPKEGPSILRIQQVVRGDSAAYFCASSPGIGQFNQPQHFGDGTRLSIL.

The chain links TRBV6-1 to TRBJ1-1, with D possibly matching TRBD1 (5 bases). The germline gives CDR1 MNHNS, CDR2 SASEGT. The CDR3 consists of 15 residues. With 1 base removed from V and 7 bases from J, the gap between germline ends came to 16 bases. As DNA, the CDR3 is TGTGCCAGCAGTGAAGAGGGACTGGGGGACGATGAAGCTTTCTTT. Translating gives CASSEEGLGDDEAFF.

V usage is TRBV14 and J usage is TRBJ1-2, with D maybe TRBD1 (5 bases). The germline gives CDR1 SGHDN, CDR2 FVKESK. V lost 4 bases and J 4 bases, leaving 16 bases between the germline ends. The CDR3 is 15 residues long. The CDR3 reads CASSLFTGAPYGYTF. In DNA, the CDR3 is TGTGCCAGCAGCCTTTTCACAGGAGCTCCCTATGGCTACACCTTC.

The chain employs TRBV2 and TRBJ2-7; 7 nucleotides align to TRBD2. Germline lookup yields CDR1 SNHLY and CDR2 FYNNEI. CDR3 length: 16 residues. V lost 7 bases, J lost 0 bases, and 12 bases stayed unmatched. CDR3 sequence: CASNPMGGTNSYEQYF. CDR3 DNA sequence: TGTGCCAGCAACCCTATGGGGGGGACTAACTCCTACGAGCAGTACTTC.

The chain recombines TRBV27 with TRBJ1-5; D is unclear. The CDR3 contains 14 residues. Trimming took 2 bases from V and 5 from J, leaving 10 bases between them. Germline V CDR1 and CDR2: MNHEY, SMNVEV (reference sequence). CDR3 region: CASSLGLGYQPQHF. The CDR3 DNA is TGTGCCAGCAGTTTAGGACTGGGGTATCAGCCCCAGCATTTT.

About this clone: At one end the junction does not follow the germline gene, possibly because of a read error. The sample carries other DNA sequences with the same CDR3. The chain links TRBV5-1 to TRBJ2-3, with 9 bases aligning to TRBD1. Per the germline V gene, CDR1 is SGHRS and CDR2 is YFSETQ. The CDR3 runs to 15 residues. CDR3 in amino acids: CASSFWDRGTDTQYF. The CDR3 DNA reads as TGTGCCAGCAGCTTCTGGGACAGGGGCACAGATACGCAGTATTTT. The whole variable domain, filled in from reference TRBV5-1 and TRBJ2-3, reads KAGVTQTPRYLIKTRGQQVTLSCSPISGHRSVSWYQQTPGQGLQFLFEYFSETQRNKGNFPGRFSGRQFSNSRSEMNVSTLELGDSALYLCASSFWDRGTDTQYFGPGTRLTVL.

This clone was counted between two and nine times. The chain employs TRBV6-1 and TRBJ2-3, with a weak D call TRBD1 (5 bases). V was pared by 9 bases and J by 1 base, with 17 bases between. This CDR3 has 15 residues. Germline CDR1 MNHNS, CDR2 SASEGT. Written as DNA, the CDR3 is TGTGCCAGGGGGCTTGGGTTGGTCGGCACAGATACGCAGTATTTT. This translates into CARGLGLVGTDTQYF.

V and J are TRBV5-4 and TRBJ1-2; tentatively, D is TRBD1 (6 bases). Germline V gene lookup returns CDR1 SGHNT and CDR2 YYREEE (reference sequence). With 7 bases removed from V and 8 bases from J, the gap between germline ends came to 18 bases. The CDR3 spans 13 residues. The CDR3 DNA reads TGTGCCAGCGCATTAACAGGGAGGGCCGGCTACACCTTC. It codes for CASALTGRAGYTF.

The DNA of the CDR3 is TGTGCCAGCAGCACCACTCCAGGACGGATAGCAACCGGGGAGCTGTTTTTT. Its protein is CASSTTPGRIATGELFF. V usage is TRBV9 and J usage is TRBJ2-2, with D unresolved. CDR1 and CDR2 from the germline V gene are SGDLS and YYNGEE. Trimming shortened V by 4 bases and J by 5 bases, and 21 bases separated the two germline ends. CDR3 length equals 17 residues.

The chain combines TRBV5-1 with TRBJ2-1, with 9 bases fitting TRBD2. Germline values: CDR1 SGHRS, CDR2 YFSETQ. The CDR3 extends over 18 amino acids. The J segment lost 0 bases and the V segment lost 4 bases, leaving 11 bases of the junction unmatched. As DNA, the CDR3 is TGCGCCAGCAGCCCCACGTTGGGTAGCGGGAGCTCCTACAATGAGCAGTTCTTC. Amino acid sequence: CASSPTLGSGSSYNEQFF.

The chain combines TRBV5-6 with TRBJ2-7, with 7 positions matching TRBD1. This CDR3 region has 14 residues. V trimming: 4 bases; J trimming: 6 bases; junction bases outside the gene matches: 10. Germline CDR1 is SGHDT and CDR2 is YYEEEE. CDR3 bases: TGTGCCAGCAGCCCAGCAAGGGGGCTCATCGAGCAGTACTTC. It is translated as CASSPARGLIEQYF.

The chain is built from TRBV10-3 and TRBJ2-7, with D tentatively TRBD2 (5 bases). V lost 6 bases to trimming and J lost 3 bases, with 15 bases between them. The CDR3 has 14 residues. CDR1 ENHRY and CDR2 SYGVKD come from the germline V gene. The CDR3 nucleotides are TGTGCCATCAGGGCGGGCGGAGGAAGCTACGAGCAGTACTTC. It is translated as CAIRAGGGSYEQYF.

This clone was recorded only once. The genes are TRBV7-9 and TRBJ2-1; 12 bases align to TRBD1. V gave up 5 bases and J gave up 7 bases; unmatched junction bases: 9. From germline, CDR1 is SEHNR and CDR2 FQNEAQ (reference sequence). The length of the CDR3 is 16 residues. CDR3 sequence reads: CASSPPGQGARNEQFF. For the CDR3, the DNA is TGTGCCAGCAGCCCGCCGGGACAGGGGGCACGAAATGAGCAGTTCTTC. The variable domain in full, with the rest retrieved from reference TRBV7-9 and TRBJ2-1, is DTGVSQNPRHKITKRGQNVTFRCDPISEHNRLYWYRQTLGQGPEFLTYFQNEAQLEKSRLLSDRFSAERPKGSFSTLEIQRTEQGDSAMYLCASSPPGQGARNEQFFGPGTRLTVL.

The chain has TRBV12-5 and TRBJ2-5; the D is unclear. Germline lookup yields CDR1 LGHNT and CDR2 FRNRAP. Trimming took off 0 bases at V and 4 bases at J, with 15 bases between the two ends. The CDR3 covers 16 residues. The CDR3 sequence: CASGLVTLDGGETQYF. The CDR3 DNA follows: TGTGCTAGTGGTTTGGTAACCCTAGACGGTGGAGAGACCCAGTACTTC.

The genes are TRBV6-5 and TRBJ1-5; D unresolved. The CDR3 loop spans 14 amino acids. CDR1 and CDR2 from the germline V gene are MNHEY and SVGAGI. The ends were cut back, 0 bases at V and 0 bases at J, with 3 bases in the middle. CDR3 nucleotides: TGTGCCAGCAGTTACTCAGTTAGCAATCAGCCCCAGCATTTT. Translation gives CASSYSVSNQPQHF.

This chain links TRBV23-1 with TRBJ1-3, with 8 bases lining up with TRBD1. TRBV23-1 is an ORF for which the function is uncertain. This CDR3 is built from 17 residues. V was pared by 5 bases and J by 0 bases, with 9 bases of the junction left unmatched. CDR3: CASSGGTGGYSGNTIYF. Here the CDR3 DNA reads TGCGCCAGCAGTGGCGGCACAGGGGGTTACTCTGGAAACACCATATATTTT.